The 23 T cell receptor beta chains below all came from one sample that was sequenced in a study of control samples from healthy donors and cancer patients. Sequencing was performed with immunoSEQ multiplex PCR; in TCRdb, only in-frame clones are kept and a portion is missing. The sample lists about 89,000 clones; around nine tenths were seen once. Sequenced input: blood. All receptors come from a man aged 30-40 years in good health.

The chain uses TRBV6-5 and TRBJ2-5; TRBD2 is a possible D gene (6 bases). The CDR3 contains 13 residues. V shed 8 bases and J shed 4 bases, with 14 bases lying between them. CDR1 MNHEY and CDR2 SVGAGI come from the germline V gene. CDR3 region: CASYSGQIETQYF. DNA for the CDR3: TGTGCCAGCTATAGCGGCCAAATAGAGACCCAGTACTTC.

V gene TRBV4-2 combines with J gene TRBJ2-7; TRBD1 might be the D (5 bases). The CDR3 covers 14 residues. Germline CDR1 LGHNA, CDR2 YNFKEQ. V was trimmed by 3 bases and J by 2 bases, leaving 11 bases between them. For the CDR3, the DNA is TGTGCCAGCAGCCATGAATGGACAACCTACGAGCAGTACTTC. Residues: CASSHEWTTYEQYF.

The J gene is TRBJ1-2, the V gene TRBV24-1, with 12 bases that match TRBD1. This CDR3 comprises 15 residues. J lost 8 bases, V lost 2 bases, and 5 bases had no gene match. The germline V gene encodes CDR1 KGHDR and CDR2 SFDVKD. CDR3 nucleotides: TGTGCCACCAGTGATTGGGGACAGGGGGCGTTGGGCTACACCTTC. As protein: CATSDWGQGALGYTF.

V and J are TRBV28 and TRBJ1-2, with D hard to call. V lost 6 bases, J lost 4 bases, and 12 bases lay in between. The CDR3 runs 13 residues. The V gene's germline CDR1 is MDHEN and CDR2 SYDVKM. The DNA of the CDR3 is TGTGCCAGCAGCCTTGGACGGGCCTATGGCTACACCTTC. Translation: CASSLGRAYGYTF.

V and J are TRBV27 and TRBJ2-7; D uncertain. This CDR3 has 13 residues. V was trimmed by 2 bases and J by 2 bases, leaving 7 bases between them. Germline loops: CDR1 MNHEY, CDR2 SMNVEV (reference sequence). The CDR3 is CASSLRTTYEQYF. The CDR3 bases are TGTGCCAGCAGTTTAAGAACAACCTACGAGCAGTACTTC.

The chain is built from TRBV2 and TRBJ1-5; a weak D match, TRBD1 (5 bases). Trimming removed 5 bases from V and 7 bases from J, with 18 bases in between. Germline CDR1 reads SNHLY; CDR2 reads FYNNEI. This CDR3 region has 15 residues. CDR3 in DNA: TGTGCCAGCAGTAAGCAGGCAGGGTGGGACCAGCCCCAGCATTTT. Residues: CASSKQAGWDQPQHF. Based on the CDR3 plus reference TRBV2 and TRBJ1-5, the full variable domain is EPEVTQTPSHQVTQMGQEVILRCVPISNHLYFYWYRQILGQKVEFLVSFYNNEISEKSEIFDDQFSVERPDGSNFTLKIRSTKLEDSAMYFCASSKQAGWDQPQHFGDGTRLSIL.

This clone was seen only once. The rearrangement joins TRBV20-1 to TRBJ2-3; D is undetermined. V lost 2 bases, J lost 5 bases, and 5 bases lay in between. The CDR3 spans 11 residues. Germline CDR1 DFQATT, CDR2 SNEGSKA (reference sequence). The CDR3 bases are TGCAGTGCTAGAAGGCTAGATACGCAGTATTTT. This translates into CSARRLDTQYF.

The rearrangement uses TRBV11-2 and TRBJ2-1, with a weak D call TRBD2 (5 bases). Germline CDR1 reads SGHAT; CDR2 reads FQNNGV. The CDR3 extends over 15 amino acids. V was shortened by 4 bases and J by 5 bases, with 15 bases between the two germline ends. CDR3 sequence (DNA): TGTGCCAGCAGCTCGCTACGGGGAGAGCACAATGAGCAGTTCTTC. Its protein product is CASSSLRGEHNEQFF.

In the case of this clone: Relative to the germline gene, one junction end is altered; a read error may explain this. The chain employs TRBV7-7 and TRBJ2-5; possible D gene TRBD1, 7 bases. Germline V gene data show CDR1 as SSHAT and CDR2 as FNYEAQ (reference sequence). The CDR3 loop spans 16 amino acids. As DNA, the CDR3 is TGTGCTAGCAGCTTAGGGGGGAGCAGGGGGCAAGAGACCCAGTACTTC. This codes for CASSLGGSRGQETQYF.

This chain connects TRBV12-3 or TRBV12-4 to TRBJ2-5; TRBD2 aligns across 7 bases. This CDR3 is built from 13 residues. Trimming took 5 bases from V and 2 from J; bases not matched to a gene: 2. The CDR3 DNA reads as TGTGCCAGCAGTGGGGACTATCAAGAGACCCAGTACTTC. This sequence encodes CASSGDYQETQYF.

The gene calls are TRBV28 and TRBJ2-7; the D gene could be TRBD1 or TRBD2 (5 bases each). Germline V lookup: CDR1 MDHEN, CDR2 SYDVKM. This CDR3 is 14 amino acids long. V was pared by 8 bases and J by 2 bases, with 16 bases between. In DNA, the CDR3 is TGTGCCAGCTTCCCCGGGACCGCCACCTACGAGCAGTACTTC. Translation: CASFPGTATYEQYF.

V gene TRBV5-1 combines with J gene TRBJ1-1; 7 bases match TRBD1. The CDR3 spans 14 residues. In germline, CDR1 is SGHRS, CDR2 YFSETQ. V dropped 5 bases and J dropped 5; count of bases not matched to a gene: 9. This CDR3 reads CASRWEDRATEAFF. CDR3 DNA sequence: TGCGCCAGCAGATGGGAAGACAGGGCGACTGAAGCTTTCTTT.

The chain is built from TRBV6-1 and TRBJ1-2, with D possibly being TRBD1 (5 bases). This CDR3 comprises 15 residues. Per germline, CDR1 MNHNS and CDR2 SASEGT. Trimming took off 0 bases at V and 4 bases at J, with 12 bases between the two ends. The chain's CDR3 is CASSEALQGFYGYTF. CDR3 coding DNA: TGTGCCAGCAGTGAAGCGCTTCAGGGTTTCTATGGCTACACCTTC.

The CDR3 spells CAISQGQGADTQYF. The CDR3 region has the DNA TGTGCCATCAGCCAAGGACAGGGGGCAGATACGCAGTATTTT. The V and J genes are TRBV10-3 and TRBJ2-3; 10 nucleotides match TRBD1. The junction had 4 bases not matched to a gene; V was cut back by 6 bases and J by 4 bases. This CDR3 spans 14 amino acids. Germline assignment: CDR1 ENHRY and CDR2 SYGVKD.

V usage is TRBV20-1 and J usage is TRBJ2-7; D remains unclear. V dropped 5 bases and J dropped 7 bases, with 12 bases sitting between them. Looked up from germline, CDR1 is DFQATT and CDR2 is SNEGSKA (reference sequence). CDR3 length equals 11 residues. The CDR3 protein is CSAHETSEQYF. DNA of the CDR3: TGCAGTGCTCATGAGACCTCGGAGCAGTACTTC.

This chain links TRBV6-5 with TRBJ2-3; 9 positions agree with TRBD1. Germline lookup yields CDR1 MNHEY and CDR2 SVGAGI. J was trimmed by 2 bases and V by 6 bases; bases with no gene match: 6. The CDR3 is 15 residues long. In DNA, the CDR3 is TGTGCCAGCAGCCAAACAGGGGGCTTCACAGATACGCAGTATTTT. Protein product: CASSQTGGFTDTQYF.

This sequence joins TRBV27 and TRBJ2-3; the match to TRBD1 covers 8 bases. The CDR3 has 16 residues. Germline lookup yields CDR1 MNHEY and CDR2 SMNVEV (reference sequence). V shed 7 bases and J 1 base; nucleotides not matched to a gene: 10. CDR3 region: CASTLTGGTGTDTQYF. CDR3 in DNA: TGTGCCAGCACCCTAACAGGGGGTACGGGCACAGATACGCAGTATTTT.

The V and J genes are TRBV10-3 and TRBJ1-5; D not resolved. Trimming stripped 3 bases from V and 4 bases from J, with 4 bases between. This CDR3 has 12 residues. Looked up from germline, CDR1 is ENHRY and CDR2 is SYGVKD. As DNA, the CDR3 is TGTGCCATCAGTGAAGGAAATCAGCCCCAGCATTTT. It yields the protein CAISEGNQPQHF.

The count of this clone is one. The chain uses TRBV24-1 and TRBJ2-2; D may be TRBD2 (5 bases). This CDR3 has 15 amino acids. The V end was cut by 6 bases, the J end by 8 bases, with 18 bases between. Looked up from germline, CDR1 is KGHDR and CDR2 is SFDVKD. CDR3 protein: CATSPATGSVGELFF. The CDR3 nucleotides read TGTGCCACCAGTCCAGCTACGGGGTCCGTGGGGGAGCTGTTTTTT.

The chain recombines TRBV4-1 with TRBJ2-1; D is unresolved. The CDR3 runs 13 residues. V lost 4 bases, J lost 4 bases, and 8 bases lay in between. Germline CDR1 is MGHRA and CDR2 is YSYEKL. Written as DNA, the CDR3 is TGCGCCAGCAGCCCTGACCGGTACAATGAGCAGTTCTTC. Its protein is CASSPDRYNEQFF.

This clone was counted a single time. This chain connects TRBV5-1 to TRBJ1-5; 8 bases are a match to TRBD1. The CDR3 extends over 15 amino acids. The junction had 2 bases not matched to a gene; V was cut back by 3 bases and J by 0 bases. Germline CDR1 SGHRS, CDR2 YFSETQ. The chain's CDR3 is CASSSTGDSNQPQHF. The CDR3 region has the DNA TGCGCCAGCAGCTCGACAGGGGATAGCAATCAGCCCCAGCATTTT.

The chain combines TRBV11-2 with TRBJ2-7; a weak D match, TRBD1 (6 bases). V was trimmed by 5 bases and J by 4 bases, leaving 18 bases between them. In germline, CDR1 is SGHAT, CDR2 FQNNGV. The CDR3 covers 15 residues. CDR3 in amino acids: CASSPLTGKGYEQYV. CDR3 nucleotide sequence: TGTGCCAGCAGCCCCCTCACAGGGAAAGGGTACGAGCAGTACGTC.

The chain carries TRBV6-1 and TRBJ1-4; D possibly corresponds to TRBD1 (6 bases). CDR1 is MNHNS, CDR2 SASEGT, per germline. The CDR3 is 16 amino acids. V was cut by 3 bases and J by 3 bases, with 14 bases left in between. CDR3 loop: CASSETGGRPNEKLFF. In DNA form, the CDR3 reads TGTGCCAGCAGTGAGACCGGGGGCAGGCCTAATGAAAAACTGTTTTTT.